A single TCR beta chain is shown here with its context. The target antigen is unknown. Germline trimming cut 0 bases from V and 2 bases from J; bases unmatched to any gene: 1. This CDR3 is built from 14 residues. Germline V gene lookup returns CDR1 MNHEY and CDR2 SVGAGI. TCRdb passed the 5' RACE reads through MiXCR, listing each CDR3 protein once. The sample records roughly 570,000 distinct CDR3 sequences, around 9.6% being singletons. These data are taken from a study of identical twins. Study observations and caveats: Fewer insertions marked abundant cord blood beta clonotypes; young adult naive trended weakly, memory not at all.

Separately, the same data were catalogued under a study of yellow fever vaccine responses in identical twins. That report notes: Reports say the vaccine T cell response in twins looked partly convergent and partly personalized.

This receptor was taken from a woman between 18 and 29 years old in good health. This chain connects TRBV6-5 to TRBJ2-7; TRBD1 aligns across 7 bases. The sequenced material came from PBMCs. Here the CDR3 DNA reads TGTGCCAGCAGTTACTCGGGGACAGCCTACGAGCAGTACTTC. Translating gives CASSYSGTAYEQYF.